This T cell receptor beta chain was identified in a study of T cell changes during pregnancy in multiple sclerosis. Clones were read by immunoSEQ multiplex PCR, and TCRdb kept only the in-frame ones, dropping some. The sample records 55,000 to 65,000 clones, almost 95% being singletons. This material consisted of peripheral blood, taken in the first trimester of pregnancy. This sequence originates from a female donor with multiple sclerosis, enrolled in a pregnancy study.

CDR3 residues: CASSSKTGPLAGVTYEQYF. Written as DNA, the CDR3 is TGTGCCAGCAGCTCCAAAACGGGCCCACTAGCGGGGGTCACCTACGAGCAGTACTTC. The V and J genes are TRBV7-9 and TRBJ2-7; 11 nucleotides agree with TRBD2. Germline V lookup: CDR1 SEHNR, CDR2 FQNEAQ (reference sequence). Germline trimming cut 4 bases from V and 2 bases from J; bases unmatched to any gene: 16. The CDR3 sequence is 19 residues long. Filled out from reference TRBV7-9 and TRBJ2-7, the complete variable domain reads DTGVSQNPRHKITKRGQNVTFRCDPISEHNRLYWYRQTLGQGPEFLTYFQNEAQLEKSRLLSDRFSAERPKGSFSTLEIQRTEQGDSAMYLCASSSKTGPLAGVTYEQYFGPGTRLTVT.